A selection of T cell receptor beta chains follows, all from one sample in a study of shared clonotypes between healthy human individuals. Using immunoSEQ multiplex PCR, the repertoire was profiled, and TCRdb retains in-frame clones only, with some absent. The sample has approximately 2,300,000 clones; roughly 92% are singletons. The sequenced material came from naive CD4+ T cells from PBMCs. Every receptor here comes from a man between 18 and 29 years old in good health. Some clones in this sample may be carry-over from other donors' samples. Each CDR3 is given with its conserved first and last residue. The D gene is left open where the match is weak. The size entry is marked missing in some rows and otherwise reads once, few, many or a size class.

.	TRBD2	TRBV18	TRBJ2-3	CASSPGLAGADTQYF	TGTGCCAGCTCACCGGGACTAGCGGGAGCAGATACGCAGTATTTT
once	TRBD1	TRBV6-5	TRBJ1-2	CASRLGQGAIYGYTF	TGTGCCAGCAGACTCGGACAGGGGGCCATCTATGGCTACACCTTC
.	.	TRBV6-6	TRBJ1-3	CASTQGTGNTIYF	TGTGCCAGCACCCAGGGAACTGGAAACACCATATATTTT
.	TRBD2	TRBV14	TRBJ2-3	CASSLLAGGTDTQYF	TGTGCCAGCAGCCTCTTAGCGGGTGGCACAGATACGCAGTATTTT
.	TRBD1	TRBV28	TRBJ1-4	CASSPDRVGKLFF	TGTGCCAGCAGCCCCGACAGGGTAGGAAAACTGTTTTTT
.	.	TRBV7-9	TRBJ2-7	CASSLEGRAYEQYF	TGTGCCAGCAGCTTAGAGGGCAGGGCCTACGAGCAGTACTTC
.	.	TRBV18	TRBJ2-1	CASSSPTRYNEQFF	TGTGCCAGCTCATCGCCGACACGCTACAATGAGCAGTTCTTC
.	TRBD2	TRBV4-2	TRBJ2-1	CASSRSSGREVSHEQFF	TGTGCCAGCAGCCGCAGTTCTGGGCGGGAGGTCTCCCATGAGCAGTTCTTC
.	TRBD1	TRBV13	TRBJ2-1	CASSRGQGTYNEQFF	TGTGCCAGCAGCCGAGGACAGGGTACCTACAATGAGCAGTTCTTC
.	.	TRBV2	TRBJ1-5	CASKRVTSNQPQHF	TGTGCCAGTAAAAGGGTGACAAGCAATCAGCCCCAGCATTTT
.	.	TRBV28	TRBJ2-3	CASTRYGDTQYF	TGTGCCAGCACGAGGTACGGAGATACGCAGTATTTT
.	TRBD1	TRBV18	TRBJ1-1	CASSPPTGGNTEAFF	TGTGCCAGCTCACCCCCGACAGGGGGGAACACTGAAGCTTTCTTT
.	.	TRBV5-1	TRBJ1-5	CASSFTSNEPQHF	TGCGCCAGCAGCTTTACTTCTAACGAGCCCCAGCATTTT
.	.	TRBV7-2	TRBJ1-5	CASSLVSGSNQPQHF	TGTGCCAGCAGCTTAGTTTCTGGATCGAATCAGCCCCAGCATTTT
.	.	TRBV6-5	TRBJ2-1	CASGEFDGNEQFF	TGTGCCAGCGGGGAGTTCGACGGCAATGAGCAGTTCTTC
.	TRBD1	TRBV4-1	TRBJ1-5	CASSQETGDQPQHF	TGCGCCAGCAGCCAAGAAACAGGGGATCAGCCCCAGCATTTT
.	TRBD1	TRBV19	TRBJ2-3	CASSFILGQGVDTQYF	TGTGCCAGTAGTTTCATTCTAGGACAGGGGGTAGATACGCAGTATTTT
.	TRBD2	TRBV5-1	TRBJ2-5	CASSSLGLAGSGTQYF	TGCGCCAGCAGTTCCCTCGGACTAGCGGGAAGTGGGACCCAGTACTTC
.	TRBD2	TRBV7-2	TRBJ2-5	CASSLTSLAGQETQYF	TGTGCCAGCAGCTTAACTTCTCTAGCGGGCCAAGAGACCCAGTACTTC
.	.	TRBV7-9	TRBJ2-7	CASSLEDRQYF	TGTGCCAGCAGCTTAGAGGACAGACAGTACTTC
.	.	TRBV6-1	TRBJ1-4	CASNRDRIEKLFF	TGTGCCAGCAACAGAGACAGGATTGAAAAACTGTTTTTT
.	TRBD1	TRBV6-6	TRBJ1-1	CASSYSTGKTEAFF	TGTGCCAGCAGTTACTCGACAGGGAAGACTGAAGCTTTCTTT
.	.	TRBV29-1	TRBJ2-7	CSAMNERQYF	TGCAGCGCTATGAACGAGCGGCAGTACTTC
.	.	TRBV27	TRBJ1-2	CASSFNTPDNYGYTF	TGTGCCAGCAGTTTTAATACACCAGATAACTATGGCTACACCTTC
.	.	TRBV2	TRBJ1-4	CASRENRHANEKLFF	TGTGCCAGCAGAGAAAACAGGCATGCTAATGAAAAACTGTTTTTT
.	.	TRBV6-5	TRBJ1-5	CASSVRGDQPQHF	TGTGCCAGCAGCGTACGTGGGGATCAGCCCCAGCATTTT
.	.	TRBV28	TRBJ2-2	CASSFSSNTGELFF	TGTGCCAGCAGTTTTAGTTCCAACACCGGGGAGCTGTTTTTT